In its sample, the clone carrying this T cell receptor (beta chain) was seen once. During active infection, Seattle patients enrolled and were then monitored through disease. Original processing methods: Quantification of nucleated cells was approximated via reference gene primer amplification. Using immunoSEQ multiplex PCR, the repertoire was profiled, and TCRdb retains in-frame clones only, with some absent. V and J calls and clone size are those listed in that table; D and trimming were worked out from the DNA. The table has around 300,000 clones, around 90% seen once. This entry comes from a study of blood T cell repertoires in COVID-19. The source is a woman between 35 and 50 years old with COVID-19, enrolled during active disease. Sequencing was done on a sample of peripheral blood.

The CDR3: CASSPQQGRNTGELFF. CDR3 nucleotide sequence: TGTGCCAGCTCACCCCAACAGGGTAGGAACACCGGGGAGCTGTTTTTT. This rearrangement joins TRBV18 to TRBJ2-2, with D possibly being TRBD1 (6 bases). Looked up from germline, CDR1 is KGHSH and CDR2 is LQKENI. V lost 3 bases and J 1 base, leaving 12 bases between the germline ends. This CDR3 is 16 amino acids long.